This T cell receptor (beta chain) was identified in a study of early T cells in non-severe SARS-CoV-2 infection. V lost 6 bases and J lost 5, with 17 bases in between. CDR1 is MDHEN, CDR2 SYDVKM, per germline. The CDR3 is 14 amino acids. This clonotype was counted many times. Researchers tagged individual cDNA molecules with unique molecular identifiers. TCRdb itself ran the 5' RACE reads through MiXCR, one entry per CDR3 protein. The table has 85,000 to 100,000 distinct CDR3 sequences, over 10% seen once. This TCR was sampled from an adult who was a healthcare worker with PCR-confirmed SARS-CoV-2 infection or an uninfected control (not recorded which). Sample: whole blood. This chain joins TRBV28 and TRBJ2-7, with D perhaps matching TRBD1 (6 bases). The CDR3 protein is CASRLAGAYDEQYF. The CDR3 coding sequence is TGTGCCAGCAGACTGGCAGGGGCGTACGACGAGCAGTACTTC.